This entry concerns a single T cell receptor (beta chain). No antigen is known for it. The record originates from a study of blood T cells in healthy people across ages. The authors ran a second PCR of 7 to 11 cycles using a sample-barcoded 5' primer and a J-beta primer mix. From the 5' RACE reads, TCRdb called clonotypes with MiXCR, one entry per CDR3 protein. The profile shows about 1,400,000 distinct CDR3 sequences, around two fifths of them singletons. Study-level findings and limits: Expanded clonotype changes were possibly confounded by unknown donor CMV status. Aged donors had fewer naive CD4+ cells and lower diversity than long-lived donors. A roughly linear fall in TCR beta diversity per million T cells was seen with increasing age. Estimates of diversity drawn from one million T cells were considered underestimates.

CDR1 is SGHVS and CDR2 is FNYEAQ in the germline V gene. Trimming at V came to 4 bases and at J to 5 bases, leaving 5 bases not matched to a gene. The CDR3 contains 16 residues. This receptor was obtained from a woman aged 18 to 35 in good health. The chain recombines TRBV7-6 with TRBJ2-2, with TRBD2 matching 12 bases. The sequenced material came from blood. CDR3 DNA sequence: TGTGCCAGCAGCTCCACTAGCGGGAGGTTTACCGGGGAGCTGTTTTTT. Protein sequence: CASSSTSGRFTGELFF.